This T cell receptor (beta chain) was found in a study of T cell repertoires in aging, cancer and after chemotherapy. Whole-study context: The whole study produced a dataset of roughly 8.6 million TCR reads.

The V gene's germline CDR1 is MDHEN and CDR2 SYDVKM. This CDR3 is built from 18 residues. V lost 7 bases and J lost 0, with 22 bases in between. Study results and caveats: No conclusions about immunological memory after chemotherapy can be drawn from the repertoire data. In each cancer cohort, median generation probability increased across chemotherapy, suggesting thymic output rebounded. Untreated cancer patients had significantly lower blood TCR diversity than age-matched healthy donors.

A mixed TRB-A/B primer pool amplified rearranged TRB by multiplex touch-down PCR. MiXCR was run by TCRdb on the multiplex PCR reads, yielding one entry per CDR3 protein. The sample holds 9,900 or so distinct CDR3 sequences, less than 30% seen once. Amplification of TCR beta used genomic DNA extracted from peripheral blood. To note about this clonotype: The antigen remains undetermined.

The material sequenced was blood. The sequence came from a human donor in good health. The chain combines TRBV28 with TRBJ2-1; D possibly matches TRBD1 or TRBD2 (5 bases each). The CDR3 reads CASKYLGSGAGSYNEQFF. The CDR3 bases are TGTGCCAGCAAATACCTCGGCTCCGGGGCAGGCTCCTACAATGAGCAGTTCTTC.